The 18 T cell receptor beta chains below were found in one sample sequenced in a study of T cell responses to AZD1222 COVID-19 vaccine. Sequenced by immunoSEQ multiplex PCR; TCRdb stores in-frame clones only, minus some. Of fewer than 70,000 clones in the sample, 60% to 85% are singletons; the top ten hold over 3%. Sequenced material: peripheral blood, taken 28 days after the second AZD1222 dose. The receptors here all came from an adult who received the AZD1222 COVID-19 vaccine.

This chain uses TRBV7-2 with TRBJ2-5; the D gene is possibly TRBD2 (6 bases). This CDR3 spans 13 amino acids. CDR1 is SGHTA, CDR2 FQGNSA, per germline. V dropped 0 bases and J dropped 5 bases, with 7 bases sitting between them. CDR3 in amino acids: CASSLAGSETQYF. The DNA for the CDR3 is TGTGCCAGCAGCTTAGCCGGGAGTGAGACCCAGTACTTC.

The CDR3 sequence: CASKQGAQETQYF. In DNA, the CDR3 is TGTGCCAGCAAGCAGGGGGCCCAAGAGACCCAGTACTTC. The chain couples TRBV6-6 to TRBJ2-5, with 8 bases that match TRBD1. The CDR3 loop spans 13 amino acids. Trimming at V came to 7 bases and at J to 1 base, leaving 2 bases not matched to a gene. Per germline, CDR1 MNHNY and CDR2 SVGAGI (reference sequence).

The chain links TRBV28 to TRBJ1-5; no reliable D call. V gave up 6 bases and J gave up 5 bases, with 17 bases separating them. CDR1 MDHEN and CDR2 SYDVKM come from the germline V gene. The CDR3 is 15 amino acids. The CDR3 protein is CASRAALGRDQPQHF. The DNA of the CDR3 is TGTGCCAGCAGAGCGGCCCTCGGGCGGGATCAGCCCCAGCATTTT.

The chain couples TRBV6-6 to TRBJ1-2; D not certain. The CDR3 runs to 14 residues. Trimming removed 0 bases at V and 7 bases at J, with 12 bases between. Per the germline V gene, CDR1 is MNHNY and CDR2 is SVGAGI (reference sequence). Here the CDR3 DNA reads TGTGCCAGCAGTTACTCTAGGAGCGAGGGTGGCTACACCTTC. It is translated as CASSYSRSEGGYTF.

The chain combines TRBV5-6 with TRBJ2-1; 9 bases fit TRBD2. In germline, CDR1 is SGHDT, CDR2 YYEEEE. V gave up 4 bases and J gave up 8 bases; unmatched junction bases: 7. This CDR3 is built from 14 residues. CDR3 nucleotides: TGTGCCAGCAGCCCCCCCGAGCGGGGGGATGAGCAGTTCTTC. Protein: CASSPPERGDEQFF. Full variable domain (remainder filled in from reference TRBV5-6 and TRBJ2-1): DAGVTQSPTHLIKTRGQQVTLRCSPKSGHDTVSWYQQALGQGPQFIFQYYEEEERQRGNFPDRFSGHQFPNYSSELNVNALLLGDSALYLCASSPPERGDEQFFGPGTRLTVL.

The rearrangement uses TRBV11-3 and TRBJ1-4; D perhaps matches TRBD1 (6 bases). The germline gives CDR1 SGHNT, CDR2 YENEEA. The CDR3 is 14 residues long. Trimming left V 5 bases short and J 5 bases short, with 12 bases between. CDR3 coding DNA: TGTGCCAGCAGCCTCTCCCAGGGGAATGAAAAACTGTTTTTT. It translates to CASSLSQGNEKLFF. The variable domain in full, with the rest retrieved from reference TRBV11-3 and TRBJ1-4, is EAGVVQSPRYKIIEKKQPVAFWCNPISGHNTLYWYLQNLGQGPELLIRYENEEAVDDSQLPKDRFSAERLKGVDSTLKIQPAELGDSAVYLCASSLSQGNEKLFFGSGTQLSVL.

CDR3 DNA: TGTGCCAGCAGCCTCGCCTCCGGGACTGGCTACGAGCAGTACTTC. This gives the protein CASSLASGTGYEQYF. The chain employs TRBV11-2 and TRBJ2-7, with D perhaps matching TRBD2 (6 bases). The V gene's germline CDR1 is SGHAT and CDR2 FQNNGV. This CDR3 has 15 amino acids. Trimming took off 5 bases at V and 3 bases at J, with 17 bases between the two ends. Using reference TRBV11-2 and TRBJ2-7 for the parts outside the CDR3, the full variable domain is EAGVAQSPRYKIIEKRQSVAFWCNPISGHATLYWYQQILGQGPKLLIQFQNNGVVDDSQLPKDRFSAERLKGVDSTLKIQPAKLEDSAVYLCASSLASGTGYEQYFGPGTRLTVT.

The J gene is TRBJ1-2, the V gene TRBV5-5, with no clear D. From germline, CDR1 is SGHKS and CDR2 YYEKEE (reference sequence). Trimming pared 5 bases from V and 4 bases from J, leaving 15 bases between. This CDR3 spans 14 amino acids. CDR3 protein: CASRLTTGVYGYTF. CDR3 nucleotide sequence: TGTGCCAGCAGACTCACTACCGGGGTCTATGGCTACACCTTC.

Notes on this clone: Other DNA sequences of this sample code for an identical CDR3. J is TRBJ2-7 and V is TRBV5-4, with 11 bases lining up with TRBD2. V lost 4 bases, J lost 2 bases, and 5 bases stayed unmatched. Per germline, CDR1 SGHNT and CDR2 YYREEE (reference sequence). This CDR3 region has 15 residues. The CDR3 here is CASSPGTSGTYEQYF. The CDR3 DNA reads TGTGCCAGCAGCCCCGGGACTAGCGGCACCTACGAGCAGTACTTC.

The rearrangement joins TRBV5-6 to TRBJ1-6; 8 nucleotides align to TRBD1. The germline V gene has CDR1 SGHDT and CDR2 YYEEEE. The CDR3 extends over 16 amino acids. With 4 bases clipped from V and 4 bases from J, the junction kept 7 bases outside the gene matches. CDR3: CASSATGEPYNSPLHF. The CDR3 nucleotides are TGTGCCAGCAGCGCGACAGGGGAGCCATATAATTCACCCCTCCACTTT.

In this sample, this clone turned up once. CDR3 sequence: CASSRISNQPQHF. The CDR3 DNA reads as TGCGCCAGCAGTAGAATTAGCAATCAGCCCCAGCATTTT. The rearrangement joins TRBV10-2 to TRBJ1-5; no clear D. V lost 5 bases to trimming and J lost 0 bases, with 5 bases between them. CDR3 size: 13 residues. Looked up from germline, CDR1 is WSHSY and CDR2 is SAAADI.

The rearrangement links TRBV5-1 to TRBJ1-2, with a tentative D call TRBD1 (6 bases). Germline V lookup: CDR1 SGHRS, CDR2 YFSETQ. This CDR3 spans 12 amino acids. Trimming removed 1 base from V and 8 bases from J, with 9 bases in between. CDR3 in DNA: TGCGCCAGCAGCTTGACAGGGCAGGGCTACACCTTC. Translation gives CASSLTGQGYTF.

This clone occurred a few times. The chain links TRBV6-5 to TRBJ1-2; a possible D gene is TRBD1 (6 bases). CDR3 length equals 13 residues. Germline lookup yields CDR1 MNHEY and CDR2 SVGAGI. V dropped 11 bases and J dropped 5 bases, with 18 bases sitting between them. Written as DNA, the CDR3 is TGTGCCGCCAGCCAGGGGCTCCGGTATGGCTACACCTTC. It codes for CAASQGLRYGYTF.

CDR3 DNA sequence: TGTGCCAGCTCACCTACCAGGGGAGGCAATCAGCCCCAGCATTTT. Amino acids: CASSPTRGGNQPQHF. The gene calls are TRBV18 and TRBJ1-5; maybe TRBD1 (6 bases). Per the germline V gene, CDR1 is KGHSH and CDR2 is LQKENI. This CDR3 region has 15 residues. The V gene lost 3 bases and the J gene lost 2 bases, with 11 bases spanning the gap.

The J gene is TRBJ1-6, the V gene TRBV5-1; the D gene is possibly TRBD1 (5 bases). Germline-derived CDR1 and CDR2 are SGHRS and YFSETQ. V lost 0 bases and J lost 7, with 11 bases in between. The CDR3 covers 15 residues. CDR3 DNA sequence: TGCGCCAGCAGCTTGGGGCTTGACAGAAATTCACCCCTCCACTTT. It yields the protein CASSLGLDRNSPLHF. Complete variable domain (other parts from reference TRBV5-1 and TRBJ1-6): KAGVTQTPRYLIKTRGQQVTLSCSPISGHRSVSWYQQTPGQGLQFLFEYFSETQRNKGNFPGRFSGRQFSNSRSEMNVSTLELGDSALYLCASSLGLDRNSPLHFGNGTRLTVT.

This chain uses TRBV5-1 with TRBJ1-1; 7 nucleotides agree with TRBD1. With V trimmed by 3 bases and J by 4 bases, 6 bases remained unmatched. In germline, CDR1 is SGHRS, CDR2 YFSETQ. CDR3 size: 14 residues. CDR3 nucleotides: TGCGCCAGCAGCTCACAGGGGAGCAGCACTGAAGCTTTCTTT. Its translation is CASSSQGSSTEAFF.

This clone was counted once. This chain uses TRBV28 with TRBJ2-7; TRBD2 matches 8 bases. CDR1 and CDR2 from the germline V gene are MDHEN and SYDVKM. V lost 6 bases to trimming and J lost 4 bases; unmatched junction nucleotides: 11. This CDR3 has 15 amino acids. CDR3 in amino acids: CASSRGLANPYEQYF. In DNA form, the CDR3 reads TGTGCCAGCAGCCGAGGACTAGCAAACCCGTACGAGCAGTACTTC.

The V gene is TRBV5-8, the J gene TRBJ2-4; D may be TRBD2 (5 bases). From germline, CDR1 is SGHTS and CDR2 YDEGEE. This CDR3 is built from 13 residues. Deletions cut 9 bases from V and 5 bases from J, with 15 bases between. The DNA of the CDR3 is TGTGCCAAGAGGGCAGAAGGTGAAAACATTCAGTACTTC. Protein: CAKRAEGENIQYF.